Detailed here is one T cell receptor (beta chain). This clone was picked up one time. Its binding antigen is unknown. No base-level quality is on record; no much larger clone is a single base apart. Libraries were made using the immunoSEQ multiplex PCR assay. In the paper's pipeline: A statistical classification framework was built for diagnosing cytomegalovirus status from the catalog of TCR beta chain sequences. Drawn from immuneACCESS, this table holds only the in-frame rearrangements with V and J called that TCRdb kept. Clones are partly lost; checked studies trace under half to an unresolved V gene and leave the rest unexplained. V and J calls and clone size come straight from that table; D and trimming were deduced from the DNA. This sample comprises roughly 65,000 clones, about 94% of them detected only once. The ten largest clonotypes hold 4% to 5.5% of the sample. V and J lose 0 bases and 4 bases, and a span of 13 bases separates them. Sequences LGHNA (CDR1) and YSLEER (CDR2) are obtained from the germline V gene. The CDR3 spans 16 residues, from the cysteine through the phenylalanine. CDR3 DNA only is kept here, 48 bases in frame from base 1.

Donors formed part of the validation cohort, which comprised about 130 subjects and was distinct from the first cohort of roughly 600 subjects. This sample stems from a study of cytomegalovirus exposure and HLA in healthy donors (dated by TCRdb to 2016 to 2017). About the study as a whole: According to a later analysis, the 110 or so validation repertoires were produced on the same platform as the roughly 600 repertoires of the first cohort. Along with the roughly 710-subject first cohort, a separate validation cohort of over a hundred different subjects was used. The study aimed to test whether cataloging public T cell receptors could reveal signatures of past pathogen exposure. High-throughput TCR immunosequencing, statistical association of individual TCRs with disease status, and machine learning were combined to predict cytomegalovirus infection status.

Overall study results and their limits: The authors suggested that the approach could potentially be generalized to other disease states and immunological phenotypes. In both the original and validation cohorts, the classifier was reported to diagnose cytomegalovirus status with high specificity and sensitivity. Of the cluster scores, about 94% were above 0 in a later analysis, which found that TCRs clustered in the first cohort also tended to co-occur in the 110 or so validation repertoires. The validation cohort had no HLA typing available for a later analysis, so co-occurrence within that cohort was assessed over all 120 or so repertoires. Three of the identified cytomegalovirus-associated TCR beta chains were confirmed in vitro to be specific for cytomegalovirus antigens. While some public TCRs were present in many individuals, most TCR sequences turned up only very rarely across donors. A total of about 180 TCR beta chains were listed by the study as associated with cytomegalovirus.

This receptor chain uses TRBV4-3 and TRBJ2-1, with TRBD2 tentatively as D gene (5 bases match). The sequence came from a man between 18 and 29 years old in good health and CMV-seropositive. Specimen: PBMCs. The nucleotide sequence reads TGCGCCAGCAGCCAAGAGGCAGAACGGGGATACAATGAGCAGTTCTTC. The translation is CASSQEAERGYNEQFF.